Presented here are 9 T cell receptor beta chains from one specimen sequenced in a study of shared clonotypes between healthy human individuals. Produced via immunoSEQ multiplex PCR; TCRdb's table is partial and in-frame only. Of fewer than 850,000 clones listed, approximately 97% are singletons. CD45RO negativity and positive selection for CCR7 defined naive CD8 cells, a population that excluded terminally differentiated effector memory CD45RA+ cells. Sequenced sample: naive CD8+ T cells sorted from blood. The source of these receptors is a man aged 30-40 years in good health.

This chain connects TRBV11-2 to TRBJ2-7, with D perhaps matching TRBD1 (6 bases). This CDR3 spans 14 amino acids. With 5 bases removed from V and 3 bases from J, the gap between germline ends came to 14 bases. Germline-derived CDR1 and CDR2 are SGHAT and FQNNGV. In DNA form, the CDR3 reads TGTGCCAGCAGCCCCCGGGACACTAACTACGAGCAGTACTTC. Its protein is CASSPRDTNYEQYF.

V usage is TRBV11-2 and J usage is TRBJ2-2; 7 bases line up with TRBD1. There are 14 residues in the CDR3. Germline V lookup: CDR1 SGHAT, CDR2 FQNNGV. Trimming removed 6 bases from V and 3 bases from J; junction bases left unmatched: 4. CDR3 sequence: CASSQTGYTGELFF. CDR3 DNA sequence: TGTGCCAGCAGTCAGACAGGGTACACCGGGGAGCTGTTTTTT.

This sequence joins TRBV29-1 and TRBJ1-3; D remains unclear. Germline lookup yields CDR1 SQVTM and CDR2 ANQGSEA. The V end lost 1 base, the J end lost 0 bases, and 10 bases lay between the germline ends. This CDR3 has 15 amino acids. This CDR3 is CSVEGVGHSGNTIYF. CDR3 coding DNA: TGCAGCGTTGAAGGGGTTGGGCACTCTGGAAACACCATATATTTT.

V gene TRBV27 combines with J gene TRBJ1-1, with D possibly matching TRBD1 (5 bases). The germline CDR1 and CDR2 sequences are MNHEY and SMNVEV (reference sequence). The CDR3 runs to 15 residues. Trimming removed 3 bases at V and 0 bases at J, with 11 bases between. As DNA, the CDR3 is TGTGCCAGCAGTTTGGCTGGACACATGAACACTGAAGCTTTCTTT. Protein: CASSLAGHMNTEAFF.

This clone was observed a single time. CDR3 coding DNA: TGTGCCAGCAGCCAAGAGACAGGGCTCTACAATGAGCAGTTCTTC. This gives the protein CASSQETGLYNEQFF. The chain has TRBV5-4 and TRBJ2-1, with 7 bases aligning to TRBD1. With V trimmed by 4 bases and J by 3 bases, 7 bases remained unmatched. CDR1 SGHNT and CDR2 YYREEE come from the germline V gene (reference sequence). CDR3 length equals 15 residues.

The chain combines TRBV10-2 with TRBJ1-2; D perhaps matches TRBD1 (6 bases). The length of the CDR3 is 11 residues. The germline CDR1 and CDR2 sequences are WSHSY and SAAADI. Trimming stripped 8 bases from V and 12 bases from J, with 16 bases between. CDR3 region: CASRGGLLDTF. As DNA, the CDR3 is TGCGCCAGCCGCGGGGGCCTCCTAGACACCTTC.

The chain carries TRBV25-1 and TRBJ1-2; D is undetermined. The V gene's germline CDR1 is MGHDK and CDR2 SYGVNS. V shed 3 bases and J shed 7 bases, with 15 bases lying between them. CDR3 length equals 14 residues. This chain's CDR3 is CASSEGSGLAGYTF. Written as DNA, the CDR3 is TGTGCCAGCAGTGAGGGTTCCGGGCTTGCTGGCTACACCTTC.

This clone was recorded once. As DNA, the CDR3 is TGTGCCAGCAGTCCAACAGGGTCTGAAAAACTGTTTTTT. This encodes CASSPTGSEKLFF. The chain employs TRBV27 and TRBJ1-4, with D possibly matching TRBD1 (6 bases). The ends were cut back, 5 bases at V and 7 bases at J, with 11 bases in the middle. Germline V gene data show CDR1 as MNHEY and CDR2 as SMNVEV (reference sequence). This CDR3 contains 13 residues.

The J gene is TRBJ2-5, the V gene TRBV4-3; D possibly corresponds to TRBD1 (5 bases). Looked up from germline, CDR1 is LGHNA and CDR2 is YSLEER. V was shortened by 0 bases and J by 3 bases, with 17 bases between the two germline ends. The CDR3 has 17 amino acids. The CDR3, as DNA: TGCGCCAGCAGCCAAGAGTTGTATCAGGGAACGGAAGAGACCCAGTACTTC. Translation gives CASSQELYQGTEETQYF.